Listed here are 15 T cell receptor beta chains from one sample, sequenced in a study of T cells after yellow fever vaccination. TCRdb called the 5' RACE reads again in MiXCR, with one record for every CDR3 protein. The sample yields 150,000 to 200,000 distinct CDR3 sequences, approximately 6.8% seen once. Sequencing used CD4+ T cells sorted from PBMCs, obtained less than 6 days after the first yellow fever vaccination. Receptors originate from a man aged 18 to 30 who received the YFV17D yellow fever vaccine.

The sample holds many counts of this clonotype. This chain uses TRBV6-2 or TRBV6-3 with TRBJ2-5, with D perhaps matching TRBD1 (5 bases). Germline V gene sequence: CDR1 MNHEY, CDR2 SVGEGT. The CDR3 runs 14 residues. The ends were cut back, 6 bases at V and 5 bases at J, with 16 bases in the middle. The CDR3 DNA reads TGTGCCAGCAGACAGGTATCAAGTCGGGAGACCCAGTACTTC. Translation gives CASRQVSSRETQYF.

This clonotype was seen at least ten times. The chain has TRBV6-1 and TRBJ1-5; 10 nucleotides line up with TRBD1. The CDR3 contains 14 residues. In germline, CDR1 is MNHNS, CDR2 SASEGT. With 3 bases clipped from V and 15 bases from J, the junction kept 11 bases outside the gene matches. The CDR3, as DNA: TGTGCCAGCAGTGACCGGGACAGGGGCTTACAGGCGCATTTT. This encodes CASSDRDRGLQAHF.

This clonotype was picked up many times. The chain uses TRBV5-1 and TRBJ2-5, with 8 bases lining up with TRBD1. Germline V gene sequence: CDR1 SGHRS, CDR2 YFSETQ. J was trimmed by 2 bases and V by 4 bases; bases with no gene match: 1. This CDR3 region has 13 residues. This CDR3 reads CASSRQGQETQYF. CDR3 bases: TGCGCCAGCAGCCGACAGGGGCAAGAGACCCAGTACTTC.

The rearrangement links TRBV11-2 to TRBJ2-3, with D perhaps matching TRBD1 or TRBD2 (5 bases each). Germline-derived CDR1 and CDR2 are SGHAT and FQNNGV. V gave up 6 bases and J gave up 2 bases, with 15 bases separating them. This CDR3 is built from 15 residues. Here the CDR3 reads CASSLRAGNTDTQYF. The DNA of the CDR3 is TGTGCCAGCAGTTTGAGGGCAGGGAACACAGATACGCAGTATTTT. The full variable domain, rest sourced from reference TRBV11-2 and TRBJ2-3, is EAGVAQSPRYKIIEKRQSVAFWCNPISGHATLYWYQQILGQGPKLLIQFQNNGVVDDSQLPKDRFSAERLKGVDSTLKIQPAKLEDSAVYLCASSLRAGNTDTQYFGPGTRLTVL.

This clonotype was recorded at least ten times. The rearrangement links TRBV9 to TRBJ2-3; 9 bases match TRBD2. There are 14 residues in the CDR3. V lost 4 bases to trimming and J lost 6 bases; unmatched junction nucleotides: 6. In germline, CDR1 is SGDLS, CDR2 YYNGEE. CDR3 region: CASSIAGAGDTQYF. CDR3 DNA: TGTGCCAGCAGCATAGCGGGGGCCGGGGATACGCAGTATTTT.

The sample holds many counts of this clonotype. The chain joins TRBV20-1 to TRBJ1-5; D gene unclear. This CDR3 region has 14 residues. Between the trimmed V and J ends, which lost 1 base and 5 bases, there was a span of 12 bases. The germline gives CDR1 DFQATT, CDR2 SNEGSKA (reference sequence). The CDR3 spells CSARVGNEDQPQHF. The CDR3 coding sequence is TGCAGTGCTAGAGTGGGAAATGAGGATCAGCCCCAGCATTTT.

The rearrangement joins TRBV7-3 to TRBJ2-2; 13 positions agree with TRBD2. This CDR3 spans 20 amino acids. Trimming cost V 5 bases and J 5 bases; bases outside gene matches: 17. Germline V lookup: CDR1 SGHTA, CDR2 FQGTGA. The CDR3 region has the DNA TGTGCCAGCAGCCCCAGACCCCACAGGACTAGCGGGGGTGGTACCGGGGAGCTGTTTTTT. Translating it yields CASSPRPHRTSGGGTGELFF.

This clonotype was seen more than once but under ten times. This chain uses TRBV5-8 with TRBJ2-3, with D possibly matching TRBD2 (5 bases). V shed 7 bases and J shed 2 bases, with 17 bases lying between them. Germline V gene data show CDR1 as SGHTS and CDR2 as YDEGEE. The CDR3 has 15 residues. CDR3 nucleotide sequence: TGTGCCAGCCCTGGTTGGCTTCGGGACACAGATACGCAGTATTTT. This codes for CASPGWLRDTDTQYF.

A remark on this clonotype: The junction shows a germline mismatch at one end, possibly a read error. The chain is built from TRBV12-3 or TRBV12-4 and TRBJ1-1, with D perhaps TRBD1 (6 bases). CDR3 length: 14 residues. The CDR3 sequence: CASSLRGLNTEALF. CDR3 DNA: TGTGCCAGCAGTTTACGGGGGCTCAACACTGAAGCTTTGTTT.

This clonotype appeared many times. The chain is built from TRBV7-9 and TRBJ1-2; D might be TRBD1 (5 bases). The CDR3 is 14 residues long. Germline CDR1 is SEHNR and CDR2 is FQNEAQ (reference sequence). The V end was cut by 5 bases, the J end by 6 bases, with 16 bases between. CDR3 nucleotide sequence: TGTGCCAGCAGCGCCGACGGGACGGCGAATGGCTACACCTTC. Translated: CASSADGTANGYTF.

The chain couples TRBV20-1 to TRBJ2-2; 8 nucleotides align to TRBD1. V shed 1 base and J 4 bases; nucleotides not matched to a gene: 5. Germline CDR1 DFQATT, CDR2 SNEGSKA (reference sequence). The CDR3 loop spans 15 amino acids. CDR3 bases: TGCAGTGCTAGAGTAGGAGGGACAGGCACCGGGGAGCTGTTTTTT. Encoded protein: CSARVGGTGTGELFF.

This rearrangement joins TRBV27 to TRBJ2-4; 9 bases are a match to TRBD1. Losses at the gene ends were 3 bases for V and 0 bases for J; bases not matched to a gene: 12. The CDR3 runs to 19 residues. Germline CDR1 is MNHEY and CDR2 is SMNVEV (reference sequence). CDR3 nucleotide sequence: TGTGCCAGCAGTTTTACCGGGACAGGGCTCTTTTTAGCCAAAAACATTCAGTACTTC. This codes for CASSFTGTGLFLAKNIQYF.

V and J are TRBV4-1 and TRBJ2-5; D is perhaps TRBD2 (5 bases). V lost 0 bases and J 7 bases, leaving 9 bases between the germline ends. This CDR3 is built from 13 residues. Germline CDR1 MGHRA, CDR2 YSYEKL. In DNA form, the CDR3 reads TGCGCCAGCAGCCAAGACGAAGAGGGGACCCAGTACTTC. It codes for CASSQDEEGTQYF.

This clonotype was recorded at least ten times. V usage is TRBV7-8 and J usage is TRBJ2-2; the D gene is possibly TRBD2 (5 bases). Looked up from germline, CDR1 is SGHVS and CDR2 is FQNEAQ. V lost 4 bases and J 9 bases, leaving 12 bases between the germline ends. This CDR3 comprises 13 residues. The CDR3 spells CASSSDYKRELFF. CDR3 nucleotides: TGTGCCAGCAGCTCCGACTACAAGCGGGAGCTGTTTTTT.

This chain uses TRBV18 with TRBJ2-1; tentative D call: TRBD1 (5 bases). V was cut by 2 bases and J by 4 bases, with 12 bases left in between. The CDR3 length is 15 residues. In germline, CDR1 is KGHSH, CDR2 LQKENI. This CDR3 is CASSPSRADYNEQFF. The DNA for the CDR3 is TGTGCCAGCTCACCAAGCAGGGCCGATTACAATGAGCAGTTCTTC.